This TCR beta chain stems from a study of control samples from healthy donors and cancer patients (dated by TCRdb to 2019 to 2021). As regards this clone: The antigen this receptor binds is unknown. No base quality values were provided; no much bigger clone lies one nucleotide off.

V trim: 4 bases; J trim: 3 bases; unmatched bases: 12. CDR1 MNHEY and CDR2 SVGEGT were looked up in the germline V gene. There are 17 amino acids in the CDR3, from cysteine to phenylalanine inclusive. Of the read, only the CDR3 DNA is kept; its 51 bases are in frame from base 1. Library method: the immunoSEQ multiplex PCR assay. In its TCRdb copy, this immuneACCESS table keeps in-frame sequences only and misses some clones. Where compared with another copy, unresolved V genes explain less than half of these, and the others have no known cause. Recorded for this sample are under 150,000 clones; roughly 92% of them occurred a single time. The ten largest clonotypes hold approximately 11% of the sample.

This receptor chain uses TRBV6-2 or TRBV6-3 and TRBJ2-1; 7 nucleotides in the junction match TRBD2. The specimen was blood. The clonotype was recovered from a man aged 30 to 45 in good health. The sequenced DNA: TGTGCCAGCAGTTTTCCGGTGGGAGGGGAGATCTACAATGAGCAGTTCTTC. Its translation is CASSFPVGGEIYNEQFF.